This T cell receptor beta chain was found in a study of cytomegalovirus exposure and HLA in healthy donors. The V segment lost 1 base and the J segment 7 bases; nucleotides outside the gene matches: 10. CDR1 and CDR2 from the germline V gene are GTSNPN and SVGIG (reference sequence). The CDR3 consists of 16 residues. Study results and limitations: A later analysis reportedly found that, within productive TCRs, an Asian-associated ancestry cluster had fewer N-insertions than the mean observed across the approximately 600 donors. Available immune exposure information was restricted to CMV serostatus only. Differences between HLA loci emerged in a later analysis of TCR association rates, with DRB1 most and HLA-C fewest. Within a later analysis, the majority of CMV-associated TCR beta chains appeared HLA-restricted.

Researchers ran the PCR with 60 Vbeta and 13 Jbeta primers. Libraries were prepared by immunoSEQ multiplex PCR; TCRdb keeps only in-frame clonotypes and omits some of them. The sample has tens of thousands of clones; around four fifths are singletons. Comments on this clone: No antigen is known for it.

Material for sequencing was PBMCs. This TCR was recovered from a woman aged 45 to 65 in good health and CMV-seropositive. The gene calls are TRBV30 and TRBJ1-6; 7 bases are shared with TRBD1. CDR3 sequence: CAWSAGKTGSNSPLHF. The CDR3 DNA follows: TGTGCCTGGAGTGCGGGGAAGACAGGGTCGAATTCACCCCTCCACTTT.